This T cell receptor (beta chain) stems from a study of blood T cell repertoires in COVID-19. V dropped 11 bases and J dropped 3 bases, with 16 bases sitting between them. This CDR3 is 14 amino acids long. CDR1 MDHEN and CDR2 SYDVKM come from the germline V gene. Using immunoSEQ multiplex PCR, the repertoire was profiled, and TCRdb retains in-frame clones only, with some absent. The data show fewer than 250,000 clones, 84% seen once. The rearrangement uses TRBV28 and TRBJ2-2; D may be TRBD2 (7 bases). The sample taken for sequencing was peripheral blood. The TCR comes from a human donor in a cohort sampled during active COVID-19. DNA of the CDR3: TGTGCCGGGGGGGCGGGAGTAGACACCGGGGAGCTGTTTTTT. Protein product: CAGGAGVDTGELFF.